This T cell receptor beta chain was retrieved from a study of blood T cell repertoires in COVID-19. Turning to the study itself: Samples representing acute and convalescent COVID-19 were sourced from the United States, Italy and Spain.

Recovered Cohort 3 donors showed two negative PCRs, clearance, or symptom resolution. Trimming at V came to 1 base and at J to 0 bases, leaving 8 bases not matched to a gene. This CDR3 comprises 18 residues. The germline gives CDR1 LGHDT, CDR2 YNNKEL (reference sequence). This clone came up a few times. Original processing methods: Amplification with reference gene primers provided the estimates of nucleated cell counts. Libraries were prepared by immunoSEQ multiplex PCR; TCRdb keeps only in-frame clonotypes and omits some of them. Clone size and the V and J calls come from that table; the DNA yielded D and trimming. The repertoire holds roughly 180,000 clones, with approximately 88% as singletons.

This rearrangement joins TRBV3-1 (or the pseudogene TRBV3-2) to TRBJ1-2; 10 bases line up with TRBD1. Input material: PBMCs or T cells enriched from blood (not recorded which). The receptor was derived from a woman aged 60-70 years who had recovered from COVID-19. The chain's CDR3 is CASSQATGGARANYGYTF. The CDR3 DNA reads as TGTGCCAGCAGCCAAGCGACAGGGGGCGCGAGGGCTAACTATGGCTACACCTTC.